This note documents a single TCR beta chain sequence. This CDR3 is 14 amino acids long. V lost 5 bases to trimming and J lost 1 base, with 12 bases between them. In germline, CDR1 is SGHRS, CDR2 YFSETQ. The data belong to a study of blood T cell repertoires in COVID-19. Study overall: Collection of acute and convalescent COVID-19 samples took place in the United States, Italy and Spain. Sources were T cells, B-cell-depleted T cells, or PBMCs; the material itself was cDNA or gDNA.

In the original analysis: Estimates of nucleated cell counts were drawn from the amplification of reference gene primers. TCRdb's copy holds only in-frame clones and misses some; the assay was immunoSEQ multiplex PCR. The DNA was the basis for D and trimming; V, J and clone size are from that table. Here the sample spans 150,000 or so clones, roughly four fifths being singletons. This chain links TRBV5-1 with TRBJ2-5; D is ambiguous. The material sequenced was peripheral blood. The TCR was taken from a woman of 80 years or more with acute or convalescent COVID-19. The CDR3 here is CASSSRGGQETQYF. CDR3 nucleotide sequence: TGCGCCAGCAGTAGTCGCGGTGGCCAAGAGACCCAGTACTTC.